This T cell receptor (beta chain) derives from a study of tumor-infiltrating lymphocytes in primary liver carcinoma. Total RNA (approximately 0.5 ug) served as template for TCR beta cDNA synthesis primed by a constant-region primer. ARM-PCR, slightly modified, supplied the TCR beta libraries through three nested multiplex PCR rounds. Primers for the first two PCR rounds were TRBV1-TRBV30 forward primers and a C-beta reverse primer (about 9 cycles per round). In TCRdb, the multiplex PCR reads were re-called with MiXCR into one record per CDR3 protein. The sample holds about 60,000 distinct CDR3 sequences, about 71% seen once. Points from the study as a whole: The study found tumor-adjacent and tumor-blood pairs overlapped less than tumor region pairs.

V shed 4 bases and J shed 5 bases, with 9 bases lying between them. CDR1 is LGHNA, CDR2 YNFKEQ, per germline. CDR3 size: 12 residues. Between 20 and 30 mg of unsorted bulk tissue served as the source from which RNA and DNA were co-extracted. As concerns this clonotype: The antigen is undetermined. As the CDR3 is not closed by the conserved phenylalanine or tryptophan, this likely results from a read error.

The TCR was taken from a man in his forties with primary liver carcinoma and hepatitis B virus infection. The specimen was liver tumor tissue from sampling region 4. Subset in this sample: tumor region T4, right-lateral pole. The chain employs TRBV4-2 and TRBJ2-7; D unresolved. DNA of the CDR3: TGTGCCAGCAGCCGAGAGGCCCACGAGCAGTACTTA. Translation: CASSREAHEQYL.